Presented here are 3 T cell receptor beta chains from one specimen sequenced in a study of human T cells and chemical hapten exposure. TCRdb re-called the RACE reads through MiXCR, storing one row per CDR3 protein. There are about 110,000 distinct CDR3 sequences in the sample; around 10% occur only once, and around 3.5% lies in the top ten. Time point indicated: patch test 1, 2 weeks after DPC sensitization. Noted treatment: therapeutic diphenylcyclopropenone sensitization with weekly scalp DPC. The sample in question was whole blood, obtained in connection with sensitization to the hapten diphenylcyclopropenone (DPC). The receptors were gathered from a middle-aged woman with alopecia areata. Some clones in this sample may be carry-over from other donors' samples.

The V and J genes are TRBV4-3 and TRBJ2-2; D is possibly TRBD1 (6 bases). The V gene's germline CDR1 is LGHNA and CDR2 YSLEER. V was trimmed by 0 bases and J by 6 bases, leaving 17 bases between them. This CDR3 has 17 amino acids. The CDR3 region has the DNA TGCGCCAGCAGCCAAGATCTGGGGCAGGGGAGAGCCGGGGAGCTGTTTTTT. Its translation: CASSQDLGQGRAGELFF.

Regarding this clonotype: At one end the junction does not follow the germline gene, possibly because of a read error. The chain joins TRBV7-7 to TRBJ2-2; 7 positions agree with TRBD2. The CDR3 spans 15 residues. Germline lookup yields CDR1 SSHAT and CDR2 FNYEAQ (reference sequence). The DNA of the CDR3 is TGTGCTAGCAGCGGGTCGGCGGGAGTGTCCGGGGAGCTGTTTTTT. It is translated as CASSGSAGVSGELFF. The whole variable domain, remainder taken from reference TRBV7-7 and TRBJ2-2, is GAGVSQSPRYKVTKRGQDVTLRCDPISSHATLYWYQQALGQGPEFLTYFNYEAQPDKSGLPSDRFSAERPEGSISTLTIQRTEQRDSAMYRCASSGSAGVSGELFFGEGSRLTVL.

This clonotype has more than one count but fewer than ten. The genes are TRBV27 and TRBJ2-2; tentatively, D is TRBD1 or TRBD2 (6 bases each). The CDR3 contains 15 residues. Germline V lookup: CDR1 MNHEY, CDR2 SMNVEV (reference sequence). Trimming pared 6 bases from V and 1 base from J, leaving 12 bases between. The CDR3 DNA sequence: TGTGCCAGCAGCCTCCGGGGGCTGAACACCGGGGAGCTGTTTTTT. The encoded protein is CASSLRGLNTGELFF.